These 15 T cell receptor beta chains originate from one sample sequenced in a study of regulatory T cells in long-lasting Graves disease. For TCR beta, libraries came from iRepertoire HTBI primers and Arm-PCR of CDR3 regions. One entry per CDR3 protein results from TCRdb running MiXCR on the multiplex PCR reads. This sample has hundreds of thousands of distinct CDR3 sequences, with around 20% found just once. This sample's time point: persistent/refractory GD, antithyroid drugs over 5 years with positive TRAb. The TCR library was made from RNA that had been extracted from PBMCs in TRIzol. This sample comprised peripheral blood mononuclear cells (PBMCs), obtained when the disease was refractory, from a patient treated with antithyroid drugs. Receptors originate from a female donor with Graves disease.

The gene calls are TRBV19 and TRBJ2-3; 9 bases are shared with TRBD2. After removal of 5 bases from V and 3 bases from J, the junction contained 9 bases not matched to a gene. This CDR3 has 16 amino acids. CDR1 LNHDA and CDR2 SQIVND come from the germline V gene (reference sequence). CDR3 sequence reads: CASSPFSGRVTDTQYF. As DNA, the CDR3 is TGTGCCAGTAGTCCATTTAGCGGGAGAGTGACAGATACGCAGTATTTT. The full variable domain, its missing parts supplied by reference TRBV19 and TRBJ2-3, is DGGITQSPKYLFRKEGQNVTLSCEQNLNHDAMYWYRQDPGQGLRLIYYSQIVNDFQKGDIAEGYSVSREKKESFPLTVTSAQKNPTAFYLCASSPFSGRVTDTQYFGPGTRLTVL.

The chain joins TRBV7-6 to TRBJ2-5; weak D call: TRBD1 (6 bases). This CDR3 has 16 residues. Trimming took 1 base from V and 5 from J, leaving 17 bases between them. Germline-derived CDR1 and CDR2 are SGHVS and FNYEAQ. The CDR3: CASSLEAHRAFETQYF. DNA for the CDR3: TGTGCCAGCAGCTTAGAGGCCCACAGGGCGTTTGAGACCCAGTACTTC.

This clonotype was found once. V gene TRBV6-4 combines with J gene TRBJ2-3, with TRBD2 matching over 8 bases. The CDR3 has 17 residues. The ends lost 6 bases at V and 4 bases at J; junction bases unmatched: 15. Germline assignment: CDR1 MRHNA and CDR2 SNTAGT. The CDR3 is CASRLPTSGDRADTQYF. The CDR3 bases are TGTGCCAGCAGGCTCCCTACTAGCGGCGATCGCGCAGATACGCAGTATTTT.

This clonotype turned up a few times. The rearrangement links TRBV27 to TRBJ2-5; no reliable D call. The CDR3 sequence is 15 residues long. With 0 bases removed from V and 1 base from J, the gap between germline ends came to 9 bases. Per germline, CDR1 MNHEY and CDR2 SMNVEV (reference sequence). CDR3 sequence reads: CASSLSAGSQETQYF. In nucleotides, the CDR3 is TGTGCCAGCAGTTTATCAGCAGGTTCCCAAGAGACCCAGTACTTC.

The CDR3 DNA reads TGTGCCAGCAGTTACTCCATGGCGGCGGCCTACGAGCAGTACTTC. This sequence encodes CASSYSMAAAYEQYF. The V and J genes are TRBV6-5 and TRBJ2-7; D is unresolved. The CDR3 runs 15 residues. The ends were cut back, 0 bases at V and 2 bases at J, with 11 bases in the middle. Germline CDR1 MNHEY, CDR2 SVGAGI.

This clonotype was observed at least ten times. The chain couples TRBV28 to TRBJ1-2; D call uncertain. The germline V and J ends were trimmed by 3 bases and 4 bases, with 15 bases remaining between them. Germline lookup yields CDR1 MDHEN and CDR2 SYDVKM. The CDR3 is made up of 15 amino acids. DNA for the CDR3: TGTGCCAGCAGTTTGCAAGTGAGTTCCGCCTATGGCTACACCTTC. Its translation is CASSLQVSSAYGYTF.

This clonotype was found a few times. The rearrangement links TRBV6-5 to TRBJ1-1, with D perhaps TRBD1 (5 bases). Looked up from germline, CDR1 is MNHEY and CDR2 is SVGAGI. Trimming stripped 4 bases from V and 5 bases from J, with 11 bases between. The CDR3 is 13 amino acids. The CDR3 is CASSFGTATEAFF. CDR3 sequence (DNA): TGTGCCAGCAGTTTCGGGACGGCGACTGAAGCTTTCTTT.

The chain links TRBV20-1 to TRBJ2-2; 10 nucleotides agree with TRBD1. The CDR3 has 19 residues. Unmatched junction bases numbered 16, after V lost 0 bases and J lost 6 bases. Germline CDR1 DFQATT, CDR2 SNEGSKA (reference sequence). The CDR3 loop is CSARDPGTGAGRRSGELFF. The CDR3, as DNA: TGCAGTGCTAGAGACCCCGGGACAGGGGCCGGGAGACGGTCCGGGGAGCTGTTTTTT.

This clonotype was detected ten times or more. V is TRBV11-2 and J is TRBJ2-7; no clear D gene. V was trimmed by 5 bases and J by 5 bases, leaving 13 bases between them. CDR1 is SGHAT and CDR2 is FQNNGV in the germline V gene. The CDR3 consists of 13 residues. This chain's CDR3 is CASSDTGMNEQYF. The CDR3, as DNA: TGTGCCAGCAGCGACACCGGAATGAACGAGCAGTACTTC. The variable domain in full, completed from reference TRBV11-2 and TRBJ2-7, reads EAGVAQSPRYKIIEKRQSVAFWCNPISGHATLYWYQQILGQGPKLLIQFQNNGVVDDSQLPKDRFSAERLKGVDSTLKIQPAKLEDSAVYLCASSDTGMNEQYFGPGTRLTVT.

The DNA for the CDR3 is TGTGCCAGCAGCCACGGACTGAGCACAGATACGCAGTATTTT. Protein: CASSHGLSTDTQYF. The chain joins TRBV7-3 to TRBJ2-3; D possibly corresponds to TRBD2 (5 bases). Trimming took 5 bases from V and 0 from J, leaving 9 bases between them. CDR1 and CDR2 from the germline V gene are SGHTA and FQGTGA. This CDR3 contains 14 residues.

The chain combines TRBV12-3 or TRBV12-4 with TRBJ1-4, with TRBD1 identical over 10 bases. This CDR3 comprises 18 residues. V trimming: 2 bases; J trimming: 3 bases; junction bases outside the gene matches: 9. The CDR3 reads CASSLSRQGAGSNEKLFF. CDR3 nucleotides: TGTGCCAGCAGTTTATCCAGACAGGGGGCCGGGTCTAATGAAAAACTGTTTTTT.

There are many counts of this clonotype. The chain's CDR3 is CASQAGANVLTF. The CDR3, as DNA: TGTGCCTCCCAAGCAGGGGCCAACGTCCTGACTTTC. J is TRBJ2-6 and V is TRBV2; D remains unclear. The CDR3 runs to 12 residues. V was pared by 11 bases and J by 4 bases, with 9 bases between. CDR1 is SNHLY and CDR2 is FYNNEI in the germline V gene. Full variable domain (rest looked up from reference TRBV2 and TRBJ2-6): EPEVTQTPSHQVTQMGQEVILRCVPISNHLYFYWYRQILGQKVEFLVSFYNNEISEKSEIFDDQFSVERPDGSNFTLKIRSTKLEDSAMYFCASQAGANVLTFGAGSRLTVL.

The chain employs TRBV7-3 and TRBJ1-1; weak D call: TRBD1 (5 bases). The CDR3 length is 15 residues. V was pared by 2 bases and J by 1 base, with 11 bases between. The germline CDR1 and CDR2 sequences are SGHTA and FQGTGA. The CDR3 spells CASSLSGPKNTEAFF. The DNA of the CDR3 is TGTGCCAGCAGCTTATCGGGGCCCAAGAACACTGAAGCTTTCTTT.

This clonotype has a handful of counts. The rearrangement joins TRBV5-1 to TRBJ2-1, with D perhaps assigned TRBD1 or TRBD2 (5 bases each). Germline CDR1 is SGHRS and CDR2 is YFSETQ. The CDR3 totals 15 residues. V lost 4 bases and J 8 bases, leaving 19 bases between the germline ends. The DNA of the CDR3 is TGCGCCAGCAGCCCGACCCCGCCAGGGAGAGATGAGCAGTTCTTC. Translated, it gives CASSPTPPGRDEQFF.

This clonotype was observed at least ten times. CDR3 region: CASSSTVDGEKLFF. For the CDR3, the DNA is TGTGCCAGCAGCTCTACCGTGGACGGCGAAAAACTGTTTTTT. J is TRBJ1-4 and V is TRBV5-6, with no clear D. The CDR3 spans 14 residues. Trimming took 3 bases from V and 8 from J, leaving 14 bases between them. Germline V gene data show CDR1 as SGHDT and CDR2 as YYEEEE.